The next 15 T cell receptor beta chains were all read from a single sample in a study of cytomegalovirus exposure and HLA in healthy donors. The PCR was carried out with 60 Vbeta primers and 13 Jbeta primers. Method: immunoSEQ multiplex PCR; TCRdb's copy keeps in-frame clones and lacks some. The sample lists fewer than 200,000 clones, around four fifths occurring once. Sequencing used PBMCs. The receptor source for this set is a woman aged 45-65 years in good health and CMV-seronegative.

CDR3 bases: TGTGCCAGCAGCTTAGGTATCGGGGTATATGGCTACACCTTC. This encodes CASSLGIGVYGYTF. The V call is TRBV7-2, the J call TRBJ1-2; D is uncertain. Between the trimmed V and J ends, which lost 1 base and 5 bases, there was a span of 11 bases. Germline assignment: CDR1 SGHTA and CDR2 FQGNSA. CDR3 length equals 14 residues.

The CDR3: CASRLVTGIGNTQYF. CDR3 sequence (DNA): TGTGCCAGCAGGCTAGTCACGGGGATCGGGAATACGCAGTATTTT. The chain has TRBV6-5 and TRBJ2-3; D perhaps matches TRBD2 (5 bases). The V gene lost 6 bases and the J gene lost 7 bases, with 20 bases spanning the gap. The V gene's germline CDR1 is MNHEY and CDR2 SVGAGI. CDR3 length equals 15 residues.

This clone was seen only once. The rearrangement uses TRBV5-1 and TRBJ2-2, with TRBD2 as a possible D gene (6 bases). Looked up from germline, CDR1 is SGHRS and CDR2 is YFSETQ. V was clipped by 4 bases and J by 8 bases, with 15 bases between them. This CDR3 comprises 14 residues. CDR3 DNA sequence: TGCGCCAGCAGCACGGGACTCGGGATGGGGGAGCTGTTTTTT. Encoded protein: CASSTGLGMGELFF.

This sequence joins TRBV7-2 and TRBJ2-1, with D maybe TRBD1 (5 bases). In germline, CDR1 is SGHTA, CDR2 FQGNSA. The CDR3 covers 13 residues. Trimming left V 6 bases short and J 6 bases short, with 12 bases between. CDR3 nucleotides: TGTGCCAGCAGGTTCCAGGGTAGCAATGAGCAGTTCTTC. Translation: CASRFQGSNEQFF. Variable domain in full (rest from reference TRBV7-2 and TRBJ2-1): GAGVSQSPSNKVTEKGKDVELRCDPISGHTALYWYRQSLGQGLEFLIYFQGNSAPDKSGLPSDRFSAERTGGSVSTLTIQRTQQEDSAVYLCASRFQGSNEQFFGPGTRLTVL.

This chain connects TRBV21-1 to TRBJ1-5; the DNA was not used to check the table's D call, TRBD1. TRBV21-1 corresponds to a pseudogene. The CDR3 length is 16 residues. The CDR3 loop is CASSTGFRDSNQPQHF. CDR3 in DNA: TGTGCCAGCAGCACCGGATTCCGGGACAGTAATCAGCCCCAGCATTTT.

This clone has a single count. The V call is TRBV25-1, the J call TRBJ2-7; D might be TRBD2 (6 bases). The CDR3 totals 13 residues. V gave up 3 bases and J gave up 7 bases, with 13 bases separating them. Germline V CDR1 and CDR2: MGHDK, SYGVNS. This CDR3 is CASSEVGLGEQYF. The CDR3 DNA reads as TGTGCCAGCAGTGAGGTGGGACTTGGGGAGCAGTACTTC.

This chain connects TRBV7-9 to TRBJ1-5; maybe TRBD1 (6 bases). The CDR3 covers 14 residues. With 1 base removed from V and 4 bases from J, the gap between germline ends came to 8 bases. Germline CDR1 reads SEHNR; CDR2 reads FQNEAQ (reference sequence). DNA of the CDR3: TGTGCCAGCAGCTTAGACAGGGTGAATCAGCCCCAGCATTTT. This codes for CASSLDRVNQPQHF.

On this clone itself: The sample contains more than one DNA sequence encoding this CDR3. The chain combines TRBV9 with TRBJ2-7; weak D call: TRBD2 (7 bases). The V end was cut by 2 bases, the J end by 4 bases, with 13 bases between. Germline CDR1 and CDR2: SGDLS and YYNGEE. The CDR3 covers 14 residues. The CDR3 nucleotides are TGTGCCAGCAGCGTCGGGGGGCGGGGATACGAGCAGTACTTC. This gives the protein CASSVGGRGYEQYF.

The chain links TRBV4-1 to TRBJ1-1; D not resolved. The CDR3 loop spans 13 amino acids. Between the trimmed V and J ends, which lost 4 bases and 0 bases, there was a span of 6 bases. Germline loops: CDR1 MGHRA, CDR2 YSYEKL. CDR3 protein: CASSLQMNTEAFF. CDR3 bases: TGCGCCAGCAGCCTTCAAATGAACACTGAAGCTTTCTTT.

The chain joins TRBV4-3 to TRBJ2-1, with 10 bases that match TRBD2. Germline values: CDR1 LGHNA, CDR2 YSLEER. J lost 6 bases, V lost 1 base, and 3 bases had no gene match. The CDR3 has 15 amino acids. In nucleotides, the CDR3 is TGCGCCAGCAGCCAAGGACTAGCGGGTGCCAATGAGCAGTTCTTC. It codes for CASSQGLAGANEQFF.

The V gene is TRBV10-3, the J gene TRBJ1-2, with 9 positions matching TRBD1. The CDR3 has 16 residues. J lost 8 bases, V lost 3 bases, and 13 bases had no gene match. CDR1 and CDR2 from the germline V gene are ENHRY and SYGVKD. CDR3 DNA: TGTGCCATCAGTGAAAACAGGGGGCCTACACCTGGAGGCTACACCTTC. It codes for CAISENRGPTPGGYTF.

CDR3 amino acids: CAWRPGGTGELFF. For the CDR3, the DNA is TGTGCCTGGAGACCAGGGGGAACCGGGGAGCTGTTTTTT. This chain joins TRBV30 and TRBJ2-2, with TRBD1 identical over 7 bases. The CDR3 runs 13 residues. Germline assignment: CDR1 GTSNPN and CDR2 SVGIG (reference sequence). J was trimmed by 5 bases and V by 3 bases; bases with no gene match: 3.

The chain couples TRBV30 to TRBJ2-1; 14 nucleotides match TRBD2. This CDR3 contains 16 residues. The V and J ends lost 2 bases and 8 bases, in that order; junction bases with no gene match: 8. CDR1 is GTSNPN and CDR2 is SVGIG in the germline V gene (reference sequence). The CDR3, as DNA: TGTGCCTGGAGTTCAGGACTAGCGGGAGGAGTCGATGAGCAGTTCTTC. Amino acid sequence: CAWSSGLAGGVDEQFF.

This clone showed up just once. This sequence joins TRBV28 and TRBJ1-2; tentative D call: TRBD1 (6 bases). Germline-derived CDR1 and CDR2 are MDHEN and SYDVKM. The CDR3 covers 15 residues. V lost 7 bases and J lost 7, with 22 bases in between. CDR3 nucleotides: TGTGCCAGCACCCTATCCCCCAGGGGCGGAGGTGGCTACACCTTC. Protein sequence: CASTLSPRGGGGYTF.

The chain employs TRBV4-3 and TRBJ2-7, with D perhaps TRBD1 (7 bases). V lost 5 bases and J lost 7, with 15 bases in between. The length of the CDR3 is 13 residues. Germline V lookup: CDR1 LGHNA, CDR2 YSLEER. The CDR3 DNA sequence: TGCGCCAGCAGCGCAGGGGGGAGAGATGAGCAGTACTTC. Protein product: CASSAGGRDEQYF.